These 12 T cell receptor beta chains originate from one sample sequenced in a study of blood T cell repertoires in COVID-19. TCRdb keeps only in-frame clones here, not all; method: immunoSEQ multiplex PCR. Of about 310,000 clones listed, approximately 90% are singletons. The sample comprised PBMCs or T cells enriched from blood (not recorded which). The receptor source for this set is a middle-aged woman who had recovered from COVID-19.

The V gene is TRBV9, the J gene TRBJ2-3; D is perhaps TRBD2 (5 bases). Per the germline V gene, CDR1 is SGDLS and CDR2 is YYNGEE. The CDR3 spans 14 residues. Trimming took 4 bases from V and 5 from J, leaving 14 bases between them. The CDR3: CASSPGKARDTQYF. The CDR3 DNA reads as TGTGCCAGCAGCCCCGGGAAGGCCAGAGATACGCAGTATTTT.

This rearrangement joins TRBV10-3 to TRBJ2-3, with TRBD1 matching over 10 bases. The germline V gene has CDR1 ENHRY and CDR2 SYGVKD. Trimming at V came to 6 bases and at J to 5 bases, leaving 8 bases not matched to a gene. The CDR3 consists of 15 residues. Here the CDR3 reads CAIRQTGGRGDTQYF. The CDR3 nucleotides read TGTGCCATCAGGCAGACAGGGGGCCGGGGAGATACGCAGTATTTT.

This clone has just one count. The chain joins TRBV29-1 to TRBJ2-1; D uncertain. Germline lookup yields CDR1 SQVTM and CDR2 ANQGSEA. V lost 0 bases, J lost 12 bases, and 6 bases lay in between. This CDR3 comprises 10 residues. CDR3 in DNA: TGCAGCGTTGAAGATAGTTGGCAGTTCTTC. The encoded protein is CSVEDSWQFF.

The chain carries TRBV5-6 and TRBJ1-2; TRBD1 might be the D (5 bases). Germline CDR1 and CDR2: SGHDT and YYEEEE. V was trimmed by 1 base and J by 4 bases, leaving 11 bases between them. This CDR3 is 14 amino acids long. The CDR3 region has the DNA TGTGCCAGCAGCTTGTATCAGGGAAGCTATGGCTACACCTTC. Its translation: CASSLYQGSYGYTF.

The CDR3 region has the DNA TGTGCCAGCAGCCCGGGGGGGCAGGGGATCTCTGGAAACACCATATATTTT. Translation gives CASSPGGQGISGNTIYF. This sequence joins TRBV7-2 and TRBJ1-3; tentatively, D is TRBD1 (6 bases). V lost 5 bases and J 0 bases, leaving 17 bases between the germline ends. The CDR3 is 17 residues long. Germline V lookup: CDR1 SGHTA, CDR2 FQGNSA.

The chain links TRBV11-2 to TRBJ2-7, with a tentative D call TRBD1 (6 bases). V was shortened by 5 bases and J by 7 bases, with 15 bases between the two germline ends. The CDR3 length is 13 residues. Germline V gives CDR1 SGHAT, CDR2 FQNNGV. CDR3 sequence reads: CASSMRQVGEQYF. CDR3 coding DNA: TGTGCCAGCAGCATGCGACAGGTGGGAGAGCAGTACTTC. The full variable domain, rest sourced from reference TRBV11-2 and TRBJ2-7, is EAGVAQSPRYKIIEKRQSVAFWCNPISGHATLYWYQQILGQGPKLLIQFQNNGVVDDSQLPKDRFSAERLKGVDSTLKIQPAKLEDSAVYLCASSMRQVGEQYFGPGTRLTVT.

This clone was picked up a small number of times. V gene TRBV6-5 combines with J gene TRBJ2-1; 7 nucleotides agree with TRBD2. This CDR3 has 11 amino acids. After removal of 4 bases from V and 9 bases from J, the junction contained 0 bases not matched to a gene. Germline V gene data show CDR1 as MNHEY and CDR2 as SVGAGI. CDR3 region: CASSSSGEQFF. In DNA form, the CDR3 reads TGTGCCAGCAGTTCTAGCGGTGAGCAGTTCTTC.

The chain carries TRBV12-5 and TRBJ1-1; 9 nucleotides match TRBD1. Trimming removed 2 bases from V and 5 bases from J; junction bases left unmatched: 6. Germline V gene sequence: CDR1 LGHNT, CDR2 FRNRAP. The CDR3 spans 15 residues. CDR3 sequence (DNA): TGTGCTAGTGGTTTGCCCCGGACAGGGGAGACTGAAGCTTTCTTT. This encodes CASGLPRTGETEAFF.

The gene calls are TRBV18 and TRBJ2-7, with D perhaps TRBD1 (6 bases). The germline gives CDR1 KGHSH, CDR2 LQKENI. V was cut by 2 bases and J by 0 bases, with 11 bases left in between. The CDR3 extends over 15 amino acids. The DNA for the CDR3 is TGTGCCAGCTCACCAGACAGGCGTGGCTCCTACGAGCAGTACTTC. Its protein product is CASSPDRRGSYEQYF.

The chain uses TRBV25-1 and TRBJ1-3; the D gene is possibly TRBD1 (5 bases). CDR1 and CDR2 from the germline V gene are MGHDK and SYGVNS. The CDR3 spans 13 residues. V was trimmed by 6 bases and J by 4 bases, leaving 10 bases between them. As DNA, the CDR3 is TGTGCCAGCAGGCAGGGTAGGGGAAACACCATATATTTT. It yields the protein CASRQGRGNTIYF.

The chain carries TRBV5-1 and TRBJ2-5; D is undetermined. Germline CDR1 and CDR2: SGHRS and YFSETQ. V lost 0 bases to trimming and J lost 4 bases, with 10 bases between them. The CDR3 length is 14 residues. The CDR3 region is CASSLGLPRETQYF. CDR3 DNA sequence: TGCGCCAGCAGCTTGGGACTGCCCAGAGAGACCCAGTACTTC.

As DNA, the CDR3 is TGTGCCAGCAGGCCGGGACTTCTCTCCTACGAGCAGTACTTC. Amino acid sequence: CASRPGLLSYEQYF. This chain uses TRBV7-8 with TRBJ2-7; the D gene is possibly TRBD2 (6 bases). In germline, CDR1 is SGHVS, CDR2 FQNEAQ. The germline V and J ends were trimmed by 6 bases and 0 bases, with 12 bases remaining between them. The CDR3 is 14 residues long.